These T cell receptor beta chains were read from a single sample in a study of blood T cell repertoires in COVID-19. The data were produced by immunoSEQ multiplex PCR, yet TCRdb's version contains in-frame clones alone and is incomplete. Counted here are just under 100,000 clones, 85% to 90% occurring once; the ten biggest clones make up approximately 12%. The sample was peripheral blood. These receptors all come from a woman aged 60-75 years in a cohort sampled during active or convalescent COVID-19. Both conserved end residues are part of each CDR3. D genes are given only for firm matches. Clone size appears in some rows only: once, few, many, or a class for an expanded clone.

TRBD2	TRBV7-9	.	TRBJ2-1	TGTGCCAGCAGCATCTCACGGGTAGCGGGGAGGTACAATGAGCAGTTCTTC	CASSISRVAGRYNEQFF
TRBD1	TRBV5-1	.	TRBJ1-4	TGCGCCAGCAGCTTTAACAGGGGTGAAAAACTGTTTTTT	CASSFNRGEKLFF
TRBD2	TRBV7-3	.	TRBJ2-3	TGTGCCAGCGCTGGACTAGCGGGGAGCACAGATACGCAGTATTTT	CASAGLAGSTDTQYF
.	TRBV6-4	.	TRBJ2-1	TGTGCCAGCAGTCCAATTTATGGGACTTACAATGAGCAGTTCTTC	CASSPIYGTYNEQFF
TRBD2	TRBV11-2	.	TRBJ2-1	TGTGCCAGCAGCTTAGGCACTGGACTAGCGGGGGCTAATGAGCAGTTCTTC	CASSLGTGLAGANEQFF
.	TRBV28	once	TRBJ1-3	TGTGCCAGCAGTCCAGGGGGAAACACCATATATTTT	CASSPGGNTIYF
.	TRBV7-3	.	TRBJ2-1	TGTGCCAGCAGCCCAGGGACTCACTCTGCCTACAATGAGCAGTTCTTC	CASSPGTHSAYNEQFF
TRBD2	TRBV7-3	once	TRBJ2-2	TGTGCCAGCAGCCTAGCGGACACCGGGGAGCTGTTTTTT	CASSLADTGELFF
.	TRBV5-1	.	TRBJ1-2	TGCGCCAGCAGCGCCCAGACAGGACCTAACTATGGCTACACCTTC	CASSAQTGPNYGYTF
TRBD2	TRBV7-2	.	TRBJ2-7	TGTGCCAGCAGCCCAGCGGGGGGGCCCCACGAGCAGTACTTC	CASSPAGGPHEQYF
.	TRBV29-1	.	TRBJ2-5	TGCAGCGTTGGCGGGTTGGGAGAGACCCAGTACTTC	CSVGGLGETQYF
.	TRBV12-5	.	TRBJ2-1	TGTGCTAGTAGCACGTTGAATGAGCAGTTCTTC	CASSTLNEQFF
.	TRBV9	.	TRBJ2-7	TGTGCCAGCAGCTCGGGCGGGGGGACAGGGATGAGGCGGGAGCAGTACTTC	CASSSGGGTGMRREQYF
.	TRBV25-1	.	TRBJ2-3	TGTGCCAGCATTGGGGAGTTTAGCACAGATACGCAGTATTTT	CASIGEFSTDTQYF
TRBD1	TRBV5-6	.	TRBJ1-2	TGTGCCAGCACGGGGACTGCCGGGACAGGGGACTATGGCTACACCTTC	CASTGTAGTGDYGYTF
.	TRBV28	.	TRBJ1-5	TGTGCCAGCAGTTTCCCCACAGGCTACCAGCCCCAGCATTTT	CASSFPTGYQPQHF
TRBD1	TRBV5-1	.	TRBJ2-5	TGCGCCAGCAGCTTGGCGGGACAGAAAGAGACCCAGTACTTC	CASSLAGQKETQYF
TRBD2	TRBV5-8	few	TRBJ2-3	TGTGCCAGCAGCTTTTGGGATGGGACTAGCGGGAGAAGTGGTACAGATACGCAGTATTTT	CASSFWDGTSGRSGTDTQYF
.	TRBV7-8	.	TRBJ1-2	TGTGCCAGCAGCTTCCGGGACAATGGCTACACCTTC	CASSFRDNGYTF
.	TRBV27	.	TRBJ1-1	TGTGCCAGCAGTTACTGGGGCGGGGGAGAAGCTTTCTTT	CASSYWGGGEAFF
.	TRBV6-1	.	TRBJ1-5	TGTGCCAGCAGTGAAGAAGGTTGGGGAGCCCAGCATTTT	CASSEEGWGAQHF
.	TRBV19	many	TRBJ1-1	TGTGCCAGTAGTATAACGGTTAACACTGAAGCTTTCTTT	CASSITVNTEAFF
.	TRBV6-1	.	TRBJ2-7	TGTGCCAGCAGTGAACTGGCCCACTCCTACGAGCAGTACTTC	CASSELAHSYEQYF
TRBD1	TRBV5-1	once	TRBJ1-6	TGCGCCAGCAGCTTGGGACAGGGGGGTTCACCCCTCCACTTT	CASSLGQGGSPLHF
.	TRBV28	.	TRBJ2-7	TGTGCCAGCAGTTTATCTCAGGTTGCCTACGAGCAGTACTTC	CASSLSQVAYEQYF
.	TRBV9	.	TRBJ2-2	TGTGCCAGCAGCGCCGGGACAACGAACACCGGGGAGCTGTTTTTT	CASSAGTTNTGELFF
TRBD2	TRBV6-5	few	TRBJ2-1	TGTGCCAGCAGTACTAGCTGGGGGGGGTATGAGCAGTTCTTC	CASSTSWGGYEQFF
TRBD1	TRBV9	.	TRBJ1-6	TGTGCCAGCAGCGTAGGGACAGGTAATTCACCCCTCCACTTT	CASSVGTGNSPLHF
.	TRBV19	.	TRBJ2-3	TGTGCCAGTAGTACTCAGCTAGCGTATACGCAGTATTTT	CASSTQLAYTQYF
.	TRBV5-1	.	TRBJ2-1	TGCGCCAGCAGCTTGAATCCAGCGGGTATACTCAATGAGCAGTTCTTC	CASSLNPAGILNEQFF
.	TRBV4-1	.	TRBJ1-1	TGCGCCAGCAGCCGAGGGCCGGTGAACACTGAAGCTTTCTTT	CASSRGPVNTEAFF
.	TRBV5-1	.	TRBJ2-3	TGCGCCAGCAGCGGACGGACAGTTGATACGCAGTATTTT	CASSGRTVDTQYF
TRBD2	TRBV5-5	few	TRBJ2-2	TGTGCCAGCAACCTGCGGGGGGCGAAGGCCGGGGAGCTGTTTTTT	CASNLRGAKAGELFF
.	TRBV6-5	.	TRBJ1-6	TGTGCCAGCAGCCCCGATAATTCACCCCTCCACTTT	CASSPDNSPLHF
TRBD1	TRBV5-6	.	TRBJ2-5	TGTGCCAGCAGCCCCGGGACAGGGAGGAAAGAGACCCAGTACTTC	CASSPGTGRKETQYF
.	TRBV6-5	.	TRBJ1-5	TGTGCCAGCCGCGGGGGAGGGGGCAATCAGCCCCAGCATTTT	CASRGGGGNQPQHF
TRBD2	TRBV6-5	.	TRBJ2-5	TGTGCCAGCGGGCGGGAGGGGCTGGGGGCCCAGTACTTC	CASGREGLGAQYF
.	TRBV2	.	TRBJ2-3	TGTGCCAGCAGTCGACAGGGCACAGATACGCAGTATTTT	CASSRQGTDTQYF
.	TRBV6-4	.	TRBJ1-1	TGTGCCAGCTCCGATGGGGCCCCCGACACTGAAGCTTTCTTT	CASSDGAPDTEAFF
TRBD1	TRBV7-8	.	TRBJ1-1	TGTGCCAGCAGCTTACGGGGACAGGGACAAACCATTCAGAACACTGAAGCTTTCTTT	CASSLRGQGQTIQNTEAFF
.	TRBV10-3	.	TRBJ1-5	TGTGCCATCAGTCTCGGGGTCAATCAGCCCCAGCATTTT	CAISLGVNQPQHF
.	TRBV6-1	.	TRBJ1-2	TGTGCCAGCAGTGAAGGCAGCTATGGCTACACCTTC	CASSEGSYGYTF
.	TRBV11-2	.	TRBJ1-5	TGTGCCAGCAGCTTAGATCGAGGCCAGCCCCAGCATTTT	CASSLDRGQPQHF
TRBD1	TRBV18	.	TRBJ1-2	TGTGCCAGCTCTCACGACAGGGGAGGTAGCTACACCTTC	CASSHDRGGSYTF
TRBD1	TRBV7-7	.	TRBJ1-3	TGTGCTAGCAGCCCAACGACAGGGACTGGAAACACCATATATTTT	CASSPTTGTGNTIYF
.	TRBV13	.	TRBJ1-4	TGTGCCAGCAGCTTAAGGCAGGGAACTAATGAAAAACTGTTTTTT	CASSLRQGTNEKLFF
TRBD2	TRBV5-1	.	TRBJ2-3	TGCGCCAGCAGCTTATCTCCGGGACTAGCGGGAGGTGGTTTGAATACGCAGTATTTT	CASSLSPGLAGGGLNTQYF
TRBD1	TRBV19	once	TRBJ1-6	TGTGCCAGTAGTATTCGCGACACCGGGGGACAGTACCGAGGTGCTAATTCCCCCCTCCACTTT	CASSIRDTGGQYRGANSPLHF
.	TRBV12-3/TRBV12-4	.	TRBJ1-6	TGTGCCAGCAGTTTTGTGGACAGATCACCCCTCCACTTT	CASSFVDRSPLHF
.	TRBV5-1	once	TRBJ1-6	TGCGCCAGCAGCTTGGCGGGACTTGGGTCTTCACCCCTCCACTTT	CASSLAGLGSSPLHF